The following is a TCR beta chain sequence with its context. This sample is part of a study of blood T cell repertoires in COVID-19. How the authors handled the data: Researchers report that nucleated cell counts were estimated from reference gene primer amplification. Produced via immunoSEQ multiplex PCR; TCRdb's table is partial and in-frame only. V, J and clone size reflect that table, while D and trimming were determined from the DNA. The sample carries about 76,000 clones, more than 75% recorded once. The sample was peripheral blood. The source of this sequence is a human donor in a cohort sampled during active COVID-19.

CDR3: CASSQSLTGVASYNEQFF. CDR3 DNA: TGTGCCAGCAGCCAATCCCTGACAGGGGTGGCCTCCTACAATGAGCAGTTCTTC. The gene calls are TRBV14 and TRBJ2-1, with 8 bases matching TRBD1. Trimming cost V 2 bases and J 0 bases; bases outside gene matches: 9. Germline CDR1 and CDR2: SGHDN and FVKESK. The CDR3 consists of 18 residues.